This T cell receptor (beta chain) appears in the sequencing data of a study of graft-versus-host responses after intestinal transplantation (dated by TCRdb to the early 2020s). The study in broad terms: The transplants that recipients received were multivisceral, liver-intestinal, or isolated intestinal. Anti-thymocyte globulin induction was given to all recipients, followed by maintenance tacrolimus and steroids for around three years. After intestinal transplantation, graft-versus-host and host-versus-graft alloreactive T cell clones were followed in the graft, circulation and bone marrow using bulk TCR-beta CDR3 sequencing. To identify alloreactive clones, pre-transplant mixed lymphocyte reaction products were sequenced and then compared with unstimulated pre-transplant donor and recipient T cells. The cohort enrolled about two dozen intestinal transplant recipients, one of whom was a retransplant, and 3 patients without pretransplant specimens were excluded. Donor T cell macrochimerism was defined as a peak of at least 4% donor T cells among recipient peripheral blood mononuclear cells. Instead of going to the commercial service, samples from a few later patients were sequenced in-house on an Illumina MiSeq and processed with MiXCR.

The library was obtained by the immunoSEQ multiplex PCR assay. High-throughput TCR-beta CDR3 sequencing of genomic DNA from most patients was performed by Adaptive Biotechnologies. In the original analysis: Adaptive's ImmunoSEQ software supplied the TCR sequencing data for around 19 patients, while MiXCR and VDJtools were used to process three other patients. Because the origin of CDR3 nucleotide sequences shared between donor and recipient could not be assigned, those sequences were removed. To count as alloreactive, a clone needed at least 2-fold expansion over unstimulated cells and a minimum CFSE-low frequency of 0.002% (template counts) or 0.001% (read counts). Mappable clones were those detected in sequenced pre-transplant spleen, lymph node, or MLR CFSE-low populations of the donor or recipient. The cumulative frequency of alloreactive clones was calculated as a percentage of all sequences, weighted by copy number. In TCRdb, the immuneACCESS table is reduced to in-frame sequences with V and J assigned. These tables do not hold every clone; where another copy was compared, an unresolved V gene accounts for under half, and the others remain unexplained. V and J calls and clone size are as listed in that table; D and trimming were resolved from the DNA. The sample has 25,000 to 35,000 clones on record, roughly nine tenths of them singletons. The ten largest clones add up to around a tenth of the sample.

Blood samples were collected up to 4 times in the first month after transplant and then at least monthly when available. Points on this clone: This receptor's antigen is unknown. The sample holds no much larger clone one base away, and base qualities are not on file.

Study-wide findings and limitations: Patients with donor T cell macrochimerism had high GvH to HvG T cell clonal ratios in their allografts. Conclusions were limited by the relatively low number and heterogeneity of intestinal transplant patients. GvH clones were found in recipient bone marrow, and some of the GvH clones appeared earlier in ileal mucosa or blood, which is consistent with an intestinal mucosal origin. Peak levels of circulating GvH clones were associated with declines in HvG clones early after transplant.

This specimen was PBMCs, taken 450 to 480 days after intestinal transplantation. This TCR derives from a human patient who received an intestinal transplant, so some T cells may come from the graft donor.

The DNA sequence is given as TGTGCCTGGAGTCCCTCCTCAGGGGGGACCGGGGAGCTGTTTTTT. The resulting protein is CAWSPSSGGTGELFF. The rearrangement joined TRBV30 to TRBJ2-2; tentative D gene TRBD1, with 7 bases matching. Including cysteine and phenylalanine, the CDR3 has 15 amino acids. The CDR3 DNA has 45 bases and is translated from base 1. V gives up 2 bases and J gives up 5 bases, and the segment between their germline ends measures 15 bases. CDR1 and CDR2 (GTSNPN, SVGIG) derive from the germline V gene (reference sequence).